Below are 7 T cell receptor beta chains sequenced from a single sample in a study of beta chain features in type 1 diabetes. The isolated RNA, all of it, was reverse transcribed, so expressed TCRB transcripts were what got sequenced. Clones were read by immunoSEQ multiplex PCR, and TCRdb kept only the in-frame ones, dropping some. Of tens of thousands of clones listed, more than 45% are singletons. The antigens these receptors bind are not known. General study findings and limits: Within each of all four CD4+ subsets, Type 1 diabetes patients had TCRB CDR3s that were moderately but significantly shorter.

Sequences were obtained from central memory CD4+ T cells from blood. These receptors were taken from a man aged 25 to 40 with type 1 diabetes.

The V call is TRBV18, the J call TRBJ1-3; D uncertain. Germline V gene lookup returns CDR1 KGHSH and CDR2 LQKENI. The CDR3 consists of 16 residues. With 6 bases removed from V and 0 bases from J, the gap between germline ends came to 15 bases. The CDR3 protein is CASSPTTENSGNTIYF. DNA for the CDR3: TGTGCCAGCTCTCCCACTACTGAAAACTCTGGAAACACCATATATTTT.

This chain uses TRBV10-2 with TRBJ2-1; a possible D gene is TRBD2 (5 bases). CDR1 is WSHSY, CDR2 SAAADI, per germline. The CDR3 covers 14 residues. V was pared by 3 bases and J by 3 bases, with 9 bases between. The CDR3: CASSESTSYNEQFF. The CDR3 coding sequence is TGCGCCAGCAGTGAAAGTACTAGCTACAATGAGCAGTTCTTC.

The sample holds one count of this clone. V gene TRBV5-1 combines with J gene TRBJ2-2, with D perhaps TRBD1 (5 bases). The CDR3 is made up of 15 amino acids. Per the germline V gene, CDR1 is SGHRS and CDR2 is YFSETQ. V lost 2 bases to trimming and J lost 1 base, with 9 bases between them. The CDR3 region has the DNA TGCGCCAGCAGCTTCATAACAGGGAACACCGGGGAGCTGTTTTTT. It yields the protein CASSFITGNTGELFF.

In this sample, this clone turned up a few times. J is TRBJ2-3 and V is TRBV7-2; 11 bases are shared with TRBD2. Germline loops: CDR1 SGHTA, CDR2 FQGNSA. The CDR3 has 15 residues. After removal of 3 bases from V and 10 bases from J, the junction contained 9 bases not matched to a gene. The CDR3 protein is CASSFTSGSRVSQYF. The CDR3 DNA reads as TGTGCCAGCAGCTTTACTAGCGGGAGTCGAGTTTCGCAGTATTTT.

The chain links TRBV5-1 to TRBJ2-1, with a possible D match to TRBD2 (5 bases). V lost 1 base, J lost 0 bases, and 11 bases lay in between. The CDR3 consists of 16 residues. The germline V gene has CDR1 SGHRS and CDR2 YFSETQ. The CDR3: CASSLNGESSYNEQFF. The CDR3 DNA follows: TGCGCCAGCAGCTTGAACGGGGAAAGCTCCTACAATGAGCAGTTCTTC. Filled out from reference TRBV5-1 and TRBJ2-1, the complete variable domain reads KAGVTQTPRYLIKTRGQQVTLSCSPISGHRSVSWYQQTPGQGLQFLFEYFSETQRNKGNFPGRFSGRQFSNSRSEMNVSTLELGDSALYLCASSLNGESSYNEQFFGPGTRLTVL.

This chain joins TRBV6-5 and TRBJ2-7, with D possibly matching TRBD2 (7 bases). The germline gives CDR1 MNHEY, CDR2 SVGAGI. Trimming stripped 6 bases from V and 5 bases from J, with 17 bases between. CDR3 length: 14 residues. CDR3: CASSRREGGDEQYF. As DNA, the CDR3 is TGTGCCAGCAGCCGCAGGGAGGGGGGGGACGAGCAGTACTTC.

This sequence joins TRBV5-1 and TRBJ2-1, with TRBD2 matching over 14 bases. CDR3 length: 14 residues. Germline-derived CDR1 and CDR2 are SGHRS and YFSETQ. Trimming took 4 bases from V and 9 from J; bases not matched to a gene: 3. CDR3 bases: TGCGCCAGCAGCCAGGGGACTAGCGGGAGTGAGCAGTTCTTC. Protein sequence: CASSQGTSGSEQFF. Combining the CDR3 with reference TRBV5-1 and TRBJ2-1 gives the whole variable domain KAGVTQTPRYLIKTRGQQVTLSCSPISGHRSVSWYQQTPGQGLQFLFEYFSETQRNKGNFPGRFSGRQFSNSRSEMNVSTLELGDSALYLCASSQGTSGSEQFFGPGTRLTVL.